A single sample gave rise to the 18 T cell receptor beta chains below, sequenced in a study of blood T cell repertoires in COVID-19 (dated by TCRdb to 2019 to 2021). Libraries were prepared through the immunoSEQ multiplex PCR assay. This immuneACCESS table, as held by TCRdb, lists in-frame sequences with V and J called but not all clones. Of the missing ones, under half trace to an unresolved V gene in checked studies; the others have no known cause. This sample has roughly 330,000 clones in its table, and 80% to 90% of those were observed once. The biggest ten clones account for around 4.6% of the sample. Sequenced material: PBMCs or T cells enriched from blood (not recorded which). The receptors originated from a man aged 30 to 39 who had recovered from COVID-19.

V is TRBV5-1 and J is TRBJ2-3; 7 nucleotides align to TRBD2. The CDR3 is 16 amino acids. CDR1 and CDR2 (germline): SGHRS, YFSETQ. V lost 0 bases and J lost 1; bases outside the gene matches: 5. The CDR3 reads CASSLAWDYGTDTQYF. The CDR3, as DNA: TGCGCCAGCAGCTTGGCCTGGGACTACGGCACAGATACGCAGTATTTT.

The V and J genes are TRBV9 and TRBJ1-2; D is undetermined. Germline V CDR1 and CDR2: SGDLS, YYNGEE. CDR3 size: 15 residues. V gave up 0 bases and J gave up 0 bases, with 9 bases separating them. The CDR3 DNA sequence: TGTGCCAGCAGCGTAGTGGCACGATCTAACTATGGCTACACCTTC. This encodes CASSVVARSNYGYTF. The full variable domain, rest sourced from reference TRBV9 and TRBJ1-2, is DSGVTQTPKHLITATGQRVTLRCSPRSGDLSVYWYQQSLDQGLQFLIQYYNGEERAKGNILERFSAQQFPDLHSELNLSSLELGDSALYFCASSVVARSNYGYTFGSGTRLTVV.

This chain uses TRBV9 with TRBJ2-2; 7 positions match TRBD1. CDR1 is SGDLS, CDR2 YYNGEE, per germline. The CDR3 covers 15 residues. V was pared by 0 bases and J by 3 bases, with 2 bases of the junction left unmatched. The CDR3 region is CASSVGQGDTGELFF. The CDR3, as DNA: TGTGCCAGCAGCGTAGGACAGGGCGACACCGGGGAGCTGTTTTTT. Variable domain in full (rest from reference TRBV9 and TRBJ2-2): DSGVTQTPKHLITATGQRVTLRCSPRSGDLSVYWYQQSLDQGLQFLIQYYNGEERAKGNILERFSAQQFPDLHSELNLSSLELGDSALYFCASSVGQGDTGELFFGEGSRLTVL.

In regard to this clone: The sample carries other DNA sequences with the same CDR3. This chain links TRBV11-3 with TRBJ2-1; 12 bases map to TRBD2. This CDR3 has 15 residues. CDR1 and CDR2 from the germline V gene are SGHNT and YENEEA. V gave up 2 bases and J gave up 8 bases; unmatched junction bases: 4. The CDR3 bases are TGTGCCAGCAGCTTACTAGCGGGGGGGCTCGATGAGCAGTTCTTC. Translated: CASSLLAGGLDEQFF. Variable domain in full (rest from reference TRBV11-3 and TRBJ2-1): EAGVVQSPRYKIIEKKQPVAFWCNPISGHNTLYWYLQNLGQGPELLIRYENEEAVDDSQLPKDRFSAERLKGVDSTLKIQPAELGDSAVYLCASSLLAGGLDEQFFGPGTRLTVL.

This chain links TRBV15 with TRBJ2-1; 8 bases align to TRBD2. Germline V gene sequence: CDR1 LNHNV, CDR2 YYDKDF (reference sequence). With V trimmed by 1 base and J by 4 bases, 0 bases remained unmatched. The CDR3 has 14 amino acids. CDR3 region: CATSRAGGYNEQFF. CDR3 nucleotide sequence: TGTGCCACCAGCAGAGCGGGGGGGTACAATGAGCAGTTCTTC.

The V call is TRBV5-8, the J call TRBJ2-1; D remains unclear. The V gene's germline CDR1 is SGHTS and CDR2 YDEGEE. V lost 4 bases to trimming and J lost 4 bases, with 15 bases between them. CDR3 length: 15 amino acids. CDR3 in DNA: TGTGCCAGCAGCCTAAAGAGTTACGGGTACAATGAGCAGTTCTTC. Translating gives CASSLKSYGYNEQFF.

The rearrangement links TRBV28 to TRBJ2-7, with a weak D call TRBD1 (7 bases). This CDR3 region has 16 residues. Trimming removed 5 bases at V and 1 base at J, with 18 bases between. Germline V gene sequence: CDR1 MDHEN, CDR2 SYDVKM. The CDR3 DNA reads as TGTGCCAGCAGTCTTTGGGCAGGGGGACTGTCCTACGAGCAGTACTTC. The encoded protein is CASSLWAGGLSYEQYF.

The chain links TRBV6-5 to TRBJ1-2, with 7 bases that match TRBD1. Germline-derived CDR1 and CDR2 are MNHEY and SVGAGI. The CDR3 sequence is 15 residues long. V shed 0 bases, J shed 4 bases, and the junction held 5 bases outside the gene matches. The CDR3 loop is CASSYSTGSGYGYTF. The CDR3, as DNA: TGTGCCAGCAGTTACTCGACAGGGTCGGGCTATGGCTACACCTTC.

This rearrangement joins TRBV25-1 to TRBJ2-7, with D perhaps matching TRBD1 (5 bases). CDR3 length: 13 amino acids. Trimming removed 6 bases at V and 1 base at J, with 10 bases between. Germline V gene lookup returns CDR1 MGHDK and CDR2 SYGVNS. CDR3 coding DNA: TGTGCCAGCAGATCCTCAGGGTCCTACGAGCAGTACTTC. This translates into CASRSSGSYEQYF.

This clone has just one count. The chain carries TRBV10-3 and TRBJ2-7, with 11 bases fitting TRBD1. Per germline, CDR1 ENHRY and CDR2 SYGVKD. This CDR3 is 13 amino acids long. V shed 7 bases and J 3 bases; nucleotides not matched to a gene: 2. Here the CDR3 reads CAIIGTGGYEQYF. Written as DNA, the CDR3 is TGTGCCATCATCGGGACAGGGGGCTACGAGCAGTACTTC.

This rearrangement joins TRBV5-1 to TRBJ2-1; perhaps TRBD2 as D (6 bases). V was clipped by 3 bases and J by 6 bases, with 10 bases between them. This CDR3 is built from 13 residues. Germline V CDR1 and CDR2: SGHRS, YFSETQ. CDR3 nucleotide sequence: TGCGCCAGCAGCTCCGGGACTCTCAATGAGCAGTTCTTC. The encoded protein is CASSSGTLNEQFF.

V and J are TRBV6-1 and TRBJ1-2; 8 bases are a match to TRBD1. The V segment lost 2 bases and the J segment 4 bases; nucleotides outside the gene matches: 6. This CDR3 comprises 15 residues. Germline V gene sequence: CDR1 MNHNS, CDR2 SASEGT. The CDR3 region has the DNA TGTGCCAGCAGTGAACTCCACACAGGGGGCTATGGCTACACCTTC. This sequence encodes CASSELHTGGYGYTF.

This chain joins TRBV7-9 and TRBJ2-5; D possibly corresponds to TRBD1 (5 bases). Germline CDR1 SEHNR, CDR2 FQNEAQ (reference sequence). The CDR3 length is 14 residues. The V gene lost 1 base and the J gene lost 5 bases, with 11 bases spanning the gap. In nucleotides, the CDR3 is TGTGCCAGCAGCTTAGGGTCAGGGTCCGAGACCCAGTACTTC. Its translation: CASSLGSGSETQYF. Based on the CDR3 plus reference TRBV7-9 and TRBJ2-5, the full variable domain is DTGVSQNPRHKITKRGQNVTFRCDPISEHNRLYWYRQTLGQGPEFLTYFQNEAQLEKSRLLSDRFSAERPKGSFSTLEIQRTEQGDSAMYLCASSLGSGSETQYFGPGTRLLVL.

This clone was counted a few times. The J gene is TRBJ1-6, the V gene TRBV10-3; 12 bases match TRBD1. CDR3 length equals 16 residues. J lost 11 bases, V lost 6 bases, and 11 bases had no gene match. Germline V gene data show CDR1 as ENHRY and CDR2 as SYGVKD. The CDR3 DNA reads as TGTGCCATCAGCGGGACAGGGGGCTTCGGTTCGGCACCCCTCCACTTT. Its translation is CAISGTGGFGSAPLHF.

This sequence joins TRBV12-3 or TRBV12-4 and TRBJ1-4, with a tentative D call TRBD1 (5 bases). Trimming took 2 bases from V and 7 from J, leaving 8 bases between them. This CDR3 is 13 amino acids long. The CDR3 protein is CASSLLGGEKLFF. CDR3 DNA: TGTGCCAGCAGTTTACTCGGGGGTGAAAAACTGTTTTTT.

This sequence joins TRBV4-1 and TRBJ2-7; tentatively, D is TRBD1 (6 bases). The V gene's germline CDR1 is MGHRA and CDR2 YSYEKL. The V and J ends lost 0 bases and 2 bases respectively, with 11 bases between them. The CDR3 sequence is 15 residues long. The CDR3 is CASSQEADRAYEQYF. The CDR3 DNA follows: TGCGCCAGCAGCCAAGAGGCGGACAGAGCCTACGAGCAGTACTTC.

The V call is TRBV19, the J call TRBJ2-7; D not resolved. The ends were cut back, 3 bases at V and 0 bases at J, with 9 bases in the middle. The CDR3 spans 14 residues. Germline V gives CDR1 LNHDA, CDR2 SQIVND (reference sequence). This CDR3 reads CASSIRVDSYEQYF. The CDR3 coding sequence is TGTGCCAGTAGTATTCGCGTCGACTCCTACGAGCAGTACTTC.

The chain carries TRBV28 and TRBJ1-2; a possible D gene is TRBD1 (6 bases). The V and J ends lost 3 bases and 1 base respectively, with 12 bases between them. The CDR3 has 15 residues. Germline V lookup: CDR1 MDHEN, CDR2 SYDVKM. The CDR3 bases are TGTGCCAGCAGTTTGCCAGGGGCGGTTAACTATGGCTACACCTTC. Its translation: CASSLPGAVNYGYTF.